Below, 21 T cell receptor beta chains from the same sample are listed, as sequenced in a study (TCRdb year 2016). Library prep was done by RT-PCR. The instrument was an Illumina MiSeq. TCRdb passed the public sequencing reads through fastp at Q25 and MiXCR, retaining productive beta sequences. Rows merge per CDR3 protein into single entries with the most common DNA and genes. For this sample there are more than 600,000 distinct CDR3 sequences; 12% to 15% appear just once. Of the sample, roughly 3.6% falls within the top ten clones. What was sequenced was memory CD4+ T cells from blood. The source is a female donor in good health, serving as a healthy control.

This clonotype was detected ten times or more. This sequence joins TRBV29-1 and TRBJ2-3, with 8 bases identical to TRBD1. The CDR3 extends over 13 amino acids. The J segment lost 14 bases and the V segment lost 4 bases, leaving 14 bases of the junction unmatched. The germline gives CDR1 SQVTM, CDR2 ANQGSEA. The CDR3 nucleotides read TGCAGCGTTGTCGGACAGGGCCTGGGTGATCGGTATTTT. Protein product: CSVVGQGLGDRYF.

This clonotype was detected many times. The rearrangement links TRBV5-1 to TRBJ2-3; 10 bases line up with TRBD2. The CDR3 extends over 16 amino acids. The germline CDR1 and CDR2 sequences are SGHRS and YFSETQ. Trimming took 3 bases from V and 2 from J; bases not matched to a gene: 6. The CDR3 is CASSWLAGVTTDTQYF. The CDR3 DNA reads TGCGCCAGCAGCTGGCTAGCGGGAGTAACCACAGATACGCAGTATTTT.

This clonotype was seen at least ten times. The genes are TRBV12-3 or TRBV12-4 and TRBJ1-2; no clear D. Trimming pared 5 bases from V and 4 bases from J, leaving 11 bases between. The CDR3 is made up of 13 amino acids. The CDR3 sequence: CASSPGPGYGYTF. In DNA form, the CDR3 reads TGTGCCAGCAGTCCGGGTCCCGGCTATGGCTACACCTTC.

The gene calls are TRBV20-1 and TRBJ1-1; tentative D call: TRBD1 (6 bases). This CDR3 contains 17 residues. Germline V CDR1 and CDR2: DFQATT, SNEGSKA (reference sequence). V was clipped by 5 bases and J by 0 bases, with 22 bases between them. The CDR3 coding sequence is TGCAGTGCTGCTACGCACAACTCCAGGGGTATGAACACTGAAGCTTTCTTT. It codes for CSAATHNSRGMNTEAFF.

The chain links TRBV27 to TRBJ2-6, with D perhaps TRBD1 (6 bases). The germline V gene has CDR1 MNHEY and CDR2 SMNVEV (reference sequence). Deletions cut 7 bases from V and 2 bases from J, with 6 bases between. This CDR3 spans 13 amino acids. CDR3 coding DNA: TGTGCCAGCACAGGGGCTGGGGCCAACGTCCTGACTTTC. This sequence encodes CASTGAGANVLTF.

This clonotype was observed at least ten times. The chain links TRBV20-1 to TRBJ2-3; D is undetermined. With 3 bases removed from V and 4 bases from J, the gap between germline ends came to 5 bases. CDR1 and CDR2 from the germline V gene are DFQATT and SNEGSKA (reference sequence). The CDR3 has 11 amino acids. This chain's CDR3 is CSASLADTQYF. The CDR3 DNA sequence: TGCAGTGCTAGTTTGGCAGATACGCAGTATTTT.

The chain combines TRBV7-9 with TRBJ2-1; D gene unclear. The CDR3 sequence is 15 residues long. CDR1 SEHNR and CDR2 FQNEAQ come from the germline V gene (reference sequence). V was cut by 4 bases and J by 4 bases, with 14 bases left in between. CDR3 protein: CASSSYRQDYNEQFF. The DNA for the CDR3 is TGTGCCAGCAGCTCGTATCGCCAAGATTACAATGAGCAGTTCTTC.

Only a few counts were recorded for this clonotype. This chain joins TRBV9 and TRBJ1-5, with unresolved D. CDR1 and CDR2 from the germline V gene are SGDLS and YYNGEE. The CDR3 contains 15 residues. Trimming took 2 bases from V and 0 from J, leaving 9 bases between them. The CDR3 nucleotides are TGTGCCAGCAGCGTGAGTGAGATTAGCAATCAGCCCCAGCATTTT. This translates into CASSVSEISNQPQHF.

In this sample, this clonotype turned up a few times. The CDR3 coding sequence is TGCGCCAGCAGCTTGGACAGGGGGCTGTTAGCTTTCTTT. The encoded protein is CASSLDRGLLAFF. The chain links TRBV5-1 to TRBJ1-1, with 9 positions matching TRBD1. CDR1 SGHRS and CDR2 YFSETQ come from the germline V gene. Trimming cost V 0 bases and J 10 bases; bases outside gene matches: 4. This CDR3 comprises 13 residues.

This clonotype has more than one count but fewer than ten. The chain links TRBV28 to TRBJ2-3, with D tentatively TRBD1 or TRBD2 (5 bases each). The CDR3 spans 15 residues. Germline CDR1 reads MDHEN; CDR2 reads SYDVKM. Trimming cost V 6 bases and J 1 base, with 14 bases left between them. Here the CDR3 reads CASRPPGPRTDTQYF. The CDR3 DNA reads as TGTGCCAGCAGACCTCCGGGACCCCGCACAGATACGCAGTATTTT.

The CDR3 sequence is CASSPPLGQGVSYNEQFF. CDR3 sequence (DNA): TGTGCCAGCTCACCACCGTTAGGACAGGGGGTCTCCTACAATGAGCAGTTCTTC. The V gene is TRBV18, the J gene TRBJ2-1; 10 nucleotides line up with TRBD1. This CDR3 has 18 residues. J was trimmed by 0 bases and V by 0 bases; bases with no gene match: 5. CDR1 is KGHSH, CDR2 LQKENI, per germline.

The chain employs TRBV4-1 and TRBJ1-1; D ambiguous. Trimming removed 4 bases at V and 9 bases at J, with 12 bases between. Looked up from germline, CDR1 is MGHRA and CDR2 is YSYEKL. The CDR3 has 12 amino acids. CDR3 bases: TGCGCCAGCAGCCTAAGGGAGGGCAAAGCTTTCTTT. The encoded protein is CASSLREGKAFF.

The V gene is TRBV6-5, the J gene TRBJ1-1; D not certain. Trimming shortened V by 6 bases and J by 5 bases, and 13 bases separated the two germline ends. Germline V gives CDR1 MNHEY, CDR2 SVGAGI. The CDR3 is made up of 13 amino acids. In DNA, the CDR3 is TGTGCCAGCAGCCGTACAAGTTTGACTGAAGCTTTCTTT. Amino acids: CASSRTSLTEAFF.

The chain has TRBV16 and TRBJ1-5, with unresolved D. V was shortened by 0 bases and J by 3 bases, with 9 bases between the two germline ends. This CDR3 comprises 15 residues. In germline, CDR1 is KGHSY, CDR2 FQNENV. In DNA form, the CDR3 reads TGTGCCAGCAGCCAATCGGACGGGAACAATCAGCCCCAGCATTTT. It encodes CASSQSDGNNQPQHF.

This clonotype appeared many times. The rearrangement links TRBV20-1 to TRBJ2-7; TRBD1 agrees at 10 bases. The length of the CDR3 is 12 residues. Germline V gives CDR1 DFQATT, CDR2 SNEGSKA (reference sequence). V was clipped by 3 bases and J by 7 bases; unmatched bases: 3. As DNA, the CDR3 is TGCAGTGCTAGGACAGGGGGCCGGGAGCAGTACTTC. Amino acids: CSARTGGREQYF.

The rearrangement joins TRBV7-2 to TRBJ1-5, with D unresolved. V was pared by 2 bases and J by 0 bases, with 8 bases between. CDR3 size: 15 residues. Germline lookup yields CDR1 SGHTA and CDR2 FQGNSA. The DNA for the CDR3 is TGTGCCAGCAGCTTATATTGGGATAGCAATCAGCCCCAGCATTTT. Translation: CASSLYWDSNQPQHF.

This rearrangement joins TRBV30 to TRBJ2-7; 8 bases fit TRBD1. The CDR3 is made up of 15 amino acids. The germline CDR1 and CDR2 sequences are GTSNPN and SVGIG (reference sequence). V was clipped by 2 bases and J by 0 bases; unmatched bases: 6. The CDR3 DNA follows: TGTGCCTGGAGTCTGACAGGGGCCTTCTCCTACGAGCAGTACTTC. Amino acid sequence: CAWSLTGAFSYEQYF. The whole variable domain, remainder taken from reference TRBV30 and TRBJ2-7, is SQTIHQWPATLVQPVGSPLSLECTVEGTSNPNLYWYRQAAGRGLQLLFYSVGIGQISSEVPQNLSASRPQDRQFILSSKKLLLSDSGFYLCAWSLTGAFSYEQYFGPGTRLTVT.

The chain has TRBV2 and TRBJ2-1; the D is unclear. V was shortened by 2 bases and J by 3 bases, with 11 bases between the two germline ends. The CDR3 spans 15 residues. The germline V gene encodes CDR1 SNHLY and CDR2 FYNNEI. The CDR3 bases are TGTGCCAGCAGTGAATCTGGGGATTTCTACAATGAGCAGTTCTTC. Translating gives CASSESGDFYNEQFF. The variable domain in full, completed from reference TRBV2 and TRBJ2-1, reads EPEVTQTPSHQVTQMGQEVILRCVPISNHLYFYWYRQILGQKVEFLVSFYNNEISEKSEIFDDQFSVERPDGSNFTLKIRSTKLEDSAMYFCASSESGDFYNEQFFGPGTRLTVL.

The rearrangement links TRBV20-1 to TRBJ1-1; D might be TRBD1 (5 bases). V was cut by 3 bases and J by 0 bases, with 11 bases left in between. CDR1 DFQATT and CDR2 SNEGSKA come from the germline V gene (reference sequence). CDR3 length: 14 amino acids. The CDR3 DNA reads as TGCAGTGCTAGGTCGACAGTGCTGAACACTGAAGCTTTCTTT. It translates to CSARSTVLNTEAFF.

This chain joins TRBV6-1 and TRBJ1-1; 7 nucleotides line up with TRBD1. The germline V gene has CDR1 MNHNS and CDR2 SASEGT. Germline trimming cut 8 bases from V and 1 base from J; bases unmatched to any gene: 4. The CDR3 contains 13 residues. The CDR3 region is CASEGQRNTEAFF. The CDR3 DNA reads as TGTGCCAGCGAGGGACAGAGGAACACTGAAGCTTTCTTT.

This clonotype was counted only a few times. This chain joins TRBV20-1 and TRBJ2-1; 9 bases are a match to TRBD2. The length of the CDR3 is 16 residues. In germline, CDR1 is DFQATT, CDR2 SNEGSKA (reference sequence). V shed 6 bases and J 0 bases; nucleotides not matched to a gene: 9. The CDR3 here is CSAGAGGKYSYNEQFF. The CDR3 DNA reads TGCAGTGCAGGAGCGGGAGGTAAATACTCCTACAATGAGCAGTTCTTC.